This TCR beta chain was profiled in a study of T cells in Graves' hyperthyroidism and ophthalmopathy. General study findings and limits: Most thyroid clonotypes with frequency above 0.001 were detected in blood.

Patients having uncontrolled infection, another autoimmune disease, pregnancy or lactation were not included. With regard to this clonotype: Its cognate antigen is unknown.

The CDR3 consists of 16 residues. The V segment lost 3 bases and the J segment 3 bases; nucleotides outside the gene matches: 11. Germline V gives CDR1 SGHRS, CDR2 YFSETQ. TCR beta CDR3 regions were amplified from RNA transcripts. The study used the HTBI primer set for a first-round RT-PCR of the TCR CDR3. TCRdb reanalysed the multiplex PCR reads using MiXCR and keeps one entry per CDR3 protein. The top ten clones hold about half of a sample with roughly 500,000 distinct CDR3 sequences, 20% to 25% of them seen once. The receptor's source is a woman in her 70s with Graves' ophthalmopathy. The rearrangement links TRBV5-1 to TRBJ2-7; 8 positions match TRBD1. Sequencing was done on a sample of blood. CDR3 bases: TGCGCCAGCAGCTCGATCGAAGGACAGGGCGTCTACGAGCAGTACTTC. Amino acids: CASSSIEGQGVYEQYF.